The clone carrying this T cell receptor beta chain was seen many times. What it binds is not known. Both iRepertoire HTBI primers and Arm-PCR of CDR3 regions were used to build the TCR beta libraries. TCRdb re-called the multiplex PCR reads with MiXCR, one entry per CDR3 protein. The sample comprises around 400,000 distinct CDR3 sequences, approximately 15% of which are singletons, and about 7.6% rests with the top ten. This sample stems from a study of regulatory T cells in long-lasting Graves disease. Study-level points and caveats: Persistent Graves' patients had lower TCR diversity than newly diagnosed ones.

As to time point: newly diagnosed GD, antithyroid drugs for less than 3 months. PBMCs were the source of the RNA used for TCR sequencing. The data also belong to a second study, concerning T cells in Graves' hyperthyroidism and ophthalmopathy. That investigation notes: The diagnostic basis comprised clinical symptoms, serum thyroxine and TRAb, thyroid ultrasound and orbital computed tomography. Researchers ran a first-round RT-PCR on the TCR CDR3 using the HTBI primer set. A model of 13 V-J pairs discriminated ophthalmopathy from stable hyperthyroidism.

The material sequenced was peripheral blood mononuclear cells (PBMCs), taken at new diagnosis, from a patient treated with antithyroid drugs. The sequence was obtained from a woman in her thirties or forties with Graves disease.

CDR3 loop: CASSQEGWGQPNEQFF. Here the CDR3 DNA reads TGTGCCAGCAGCCAAGAAGGTTGGGGACAGCCGAATGAGCAGTTCTTC. The chain carries TRBV14 and TRBJ2-1, with 7 bases that match TRBD1. Germline assignment: CDR1 SGHDN and CDR2 FVKESK. Trimming took 0 bases from V and 7 from J; bases not matched to a gene: 9. This CDR3 has 16 amino acids.